The 10 T cell receptor beta chains in this list originate from one sample, sequenced in a study of response to subunit inactivated influenza vaccine. Using its own MiXCR run on the RT-PCR reads, TCRdb lists one record per CDR3 protein. Seen here are roughly 570,000 distinct CDR3 sequences, roughly 13% observed once, and the top ten hold roughly 14%. Sequences were derived from PBMCs from blood, sampled about 40 days after vaccination. The receptors were gathered from a man aged 50 or older who received an inactivated influenza vaccine.

The rearrangement links TRBV24-1 to TRBJ1-2; 9 bases line up with TRBD1. Looked up from germline, CDR1 is KGHDR and CDR2 is SFDVKD. CDR3 length equals 14 residues. J gave up 4 bases and V 7 bases, and 6 bases lay outside the gene matches. The CDR3, as DNA: TGTGCCACCAGCCCGACAGGGGGTTTCTATGGCTACACCTTC. Translated, it gives CATSPTGGFYGYTF.

The chain uses TRBV2 and TRBJ1-1; weak D call: TRBD1 (5 bases). Germline V gene lookup returns CDR1 SNHLY and CDR2 FYNNEI. The CDR3 is 16 residues long. Trimming removed 2 bases from V and 3 bases from J, with 16 bases in between. DNA for the CDR3: TGTGCCAGCAGTGAAAGAGGGGTACTGATGGACACTGAAGCTTTCTTT. It translates to CASSERGVLMDTEAFF.

This clonotype came up a few times. The chain recombines TRBV29-1 with TRBJ2-1, with D perhaps TRBD1 or TRBD2 (5 bases each). The germline CDR1 and CDR2 sequences are SQVTM and ANQGSEA. The V end lost 4 bases, the J end lost 5 bases, and 15 bases lay between the germline ends. This CDR3 region has 14 residues. DNA for the CDR3: TGCAGCGTTGGGGCAGGGTCGGGGCACAATGAGCAGTTCTTC. Residues: CSVGAGSGHNEQFF.

In its sample, this clonotype was seen a few times. The chain combines TRBV4-3 with TRBJ2-7, with no clear D. Germline V gives CDR1 LGHNA, CDR2 YSLEER. Trimming left V 0 bases short and J 3 bases short, with 9 bases between. CDR3 size: 14 residues. The CDR3 sequence: CASSQDYGVYEQYF. As DNA, the CDR3 is TGCGCCAGCAGCCAAGATTATGGTGTCTACGAGCAGTACTTC.

The rearrangement links TRBV5-6 to TRBJ1-3, with D perhaps matching TRBD1 (6 bases). V was pared by 4 bases and J by 6 bases, with 20 bases between. Germline-derived CDR1 and CDR2 are SGHDT and YYEEEE. The CDR3 sequence is 16 residues long. The CDR3 loop reads CASSPTGRRGSNTIYF. The CDR3 DNA reads as TGTGCCAGCAGCCCGACTGGTCGGAGGGGGTCAAACACCATATATTTT.

The chain uses TRBV24-1 and TRBJ2-7; 8 nucleotides match TRBD2. Per the germline V gene, CDR1 is KGHDR and CDR2 is SFDVKD. The CDR3 length is 14 residues. The J segment lost 6 bases and the V segment lost 3 bases, leaving 6 bases of the junction unmatched. The CDR3 protein is CATSDPGTSGEQYF. The CDR3 DNA reads as TGTGCCACCAGTGATCCCGGGACTAGTGGCGAGCAGTACTTC.

At least ten counts were recorded for this clonotype. The J gene is TRBJ2-7, the V gene TRBV29-1; TRBD2 agrees at 8 bases. Germline CDR1 reads SQVTM; CDR2 reads ANQGSEA. The V gene end was trimmed by 7 bases and the J gene end by 3 bases; junction bases not matched to a gene: 5. The CDR3 is 12 amino acids. The CDR3 is CSAGGGFYEQYF. The CDR3 DNA is TGCAGCGCGGGGGGGGGCTTCTACGAGCAGTACTTC.

This clonotype showed up many times. This chain uses TRBV12-3 or TRBV12-4 with TRBJ2-5, with TRBD1 as a possible D gene (5 bases). The V end lost 3 bases, the J end lost 2 bases, and 7 bases lay between the germline ends. CDR3 length: 13 residues. The CDR3 sequence: CASSFYRQETQYF. CDR3 DNA: TGTGCCAGCAGTTTCTACAGGCAAGAGACCCAGTACTTC.

This clonotype came up many times. V is TRBV10-3 and J is TRBJ1-2; the D is unclear. This CDR3 spans 14 amino acids. CDR1 is ENHRY, CDR2 SYGVKD, per germline. Trimming stripped 2 bases from V and 3 bases from J, with 10 bases between. The CDR3 spells CAISELGYDYGYTF. The CDR3 DNA reads as TGTGCCATCAGTGAGCTGGGGTACGACTATGGCTACACCTTC.

The genes are TRBV29-1 and TRBJ2-7; TRBD2 might be the D (6 bases). The CDR3 is 14 amino acids. Germline V lookup: CDR1 SQVTM, CDR2 ANQGSEA. The V end was cut by 0 bases, the J end by 4 bases, with 13 bases between. This CDR3 is CSVEDKQGGYEQYF. CDR3 coding DNA: TGCAGCGTTGAAGATAAGCAGGGAGGATACGAGCAGTACTTC.